Each of the 28 T cell receptor beta chains below was sequenced from the same sample in a study of regulatory T cells in long-lasting Graves disease. Described time point: persistent/refractory GD, antithyroid drugs over 5 years with positive TRAb. Construction of the TCR library relied on RNA isolated from PBMCs. HTBI primers from iRepertoire and Arm-PCR of CDR3 regions yielded the TCR beta libraries. TCRdb ran MiXCR on the multiplex PCR reads and lists one entry per CDR3 protein. The sample has hundreds of thousands of distinct CDR3 sequences; less than 25% are singletons. The specimen comprised peripheral blood mononuclear cells (PBMCs), sampled when the disease was refractory, from a patient treated with antithyroid drugs. The receptors come from a female donor with Graves disease.

This clonotype has a count of ten or more. The CDR3 is CASSPGAFISRGYTF. The DNA of the CDR3 is TGTGCCAGCAGCCCCGGTGCCTTCATCAGTCGGGGCTACACCTTC. The chain couples TRBV9 to TRBJ1-2; D unclear. This CDR3 spans 15 amino acids. V dropped 4 bases and J dropped 8 bases, with 21 bases sitting between them. The germline CDR1 and CDR2 sequences are SGDLS and YYNGEE.

This clonotype has ten or more counts. This chain joins TRBV25-1 and TRBJ2-7, with 9 nucleotides matching TRBD1. The germline V gene has CDR1 MGHDK and CDR2 SYGVNS. J was trimmed by 3 bases and V by 7 bases; bases with no gene match: 4. The CDR3 length is 13 residues. DNA for the CDR3: TGTGCCAGCAATCGACAGGGGGACTACGAGCAGTACTTC. Translation: CASNRQGDYEQYF.

The chain links TRBV29-1 to TRBJ2-7, with unresolved D. The CDR3 consists of 13 residues. CDR1 SQVTM and CDR2 ANQGSEA come from the germline V gene. V gave up 7 bases and J gave up 5 bases, with 18 bases separating them. Here the CDR3 reads CSAGGTNTHEQYF. CDR3 bases: TGCAGCGCCGGCGGCACAAATACTCACGAGCAGTACTTC.

A few counts support this clonotype. V usage is TRBV20-1 and J usage is TRBJ1-6; D is unresolved. Germline CDR1 reads DFQATT; CDR2 reads SNEGSKA (reference sequence). The CDR3 is 12 amino acids. V dropped 3 bases and J dropped 9 bases, with 9 bases sitting between them. The CDR3 reads CSARAAGSPLHF. DNA for the CDR3: TGCAGTGCTAGGGCCGCCGGTTCACCCCTCCACTTT.

This clonotype was seen repeatedly, ten times or more. This chain connects TRBV18 to TRBJ1-2; D is unresolved. V gave up 2 bases and J gave up 3 bases, with 7 bases separating them. The CDR3 runs 13 residues. The germline V gene encodes CDR1 KGHSH and CDR2 LQKENI. CDR3 protein: CASSPGVDYGYTF. CDR3 coding DNA: TGTGCCAGCTCACCAGGAGTCGACTATGGCTACACCTTC.

The chain carries TRBV6-5 and TRBJ2-1; either TRBD1 or TRBD2 may fit D (5 bases each). The CDR3 is 17 residues long. CDR1 MNHEY and CDR2 SVGAGI come from the germline V gene. The V end was cut by 0 bases, the J end by 7 bases, with 19 bases between. This chain's CDR3 is CASSYSGARSVRNEQFF. The CDR3 DNA is TGTGCCAGCAGTTACTCCGGGGCCAGGTCTGTTAGGAATGAGCAGTTCTTC.

The chain links TRBV12-3 or TRBV12-4 to TRBJ2-6; 8 bases are shared with TRBD2. The CDR3 covers 20 residues. J lost 0 bases, V lost 3 bases, and 13 bases had no gene match. The CDR3 DNA follows: TGTGCCAGCAGTTTTCATACTAGCGGTACCGATCTCTCTGGGGCCAACGTCCTGACTTTC. Translation gives CASSFHTSGTDLSGANVLTF.

This clonotype was counted a few times. The chain couples TRBV19 to TRBJ2-1, with TRBD1 matching 7 bases. The V gene end was trimmed by 5 bases and the J gene end by 7 bases; junction bases not matched to a gene: 5. CDR1 LNHDA and CDR2 SQIVND come from the germline V gene (reference sequence). The length of the CDR3 is 13 residues. CDR3 bases: TGTGCCAGTAGTCAGGGGGTAGGGAATGAGCAGTTCTTC. This translates into CASSQGVGNEQFF. The full variable domain, its missing parts supplied by reference TRBV19 and TRBJ2-1, is DGGITQSPKYLFRKEGQNVTLSCEQNLNHDAMYWYRQDPGQGLRLIYYSQIVNDFQKGDIAEGYSVSREKKESFPLTVTSAQKNPTAFYLCASSQGVGNEQFFGPGTRLTVL.

This clonotype was counted many times. This chain joins TRBV12-3 or TRBV12-4 and TRBJ1-1; unclear D gene. This CDR3 spans 12 amino acids. With 8 bases removed from V and 1 base from J, the gap between germline ends came to 8 bases. The CDR3 sequence: CASGSANTEAFF. CDR3 sequence (DNA): TGTGCCAGCGGCTCGGCGAACACTGAAGCTTTCTTT.

This clonotype was observed many times. The chain links TRBV12-3 or TRBV12-4 to TRBJ2-6; D remains ambiguous. The CDR3 totals 13 residues. V was pared by 6 bases and J by 4 bases, with 7 bases between. Here the CDR3 DNA reads TGTGCCAGCAGCCAGTCCGGGGCCAACGTCCTGACTTTC. Translation: CASSQSGANVLTF.

This clonotype has only a few counts. The chain carries TRBV20-1 and TRBJ2-5, with D perhaps given as TRBD1 or TRBD2 (5 bases each). Trimming took off 4 bases at V and 4 bases at J, with 16 bases between the two ends. Germline V gene sequence: CDR1 DFQATT, CDR2 SNEGSKA (reference sequence). The CDR3 extends over 14 amino acids. The CDR3 here is CSATPLGEVETQYF. The DNA of the CDR3 is TGCAGTGCTACCCCCTTGGGGGAAGTAGAGACCCAGTACTTC.

The chain employs TRBV6-2 or TRBV6-3 and TRBJ2-5, with 8 bases fitting TRBD2. V dropped 8 bases and J dropped 3; count of bases not matched to a gene: 8. This CDR3 comprises 14 residues. Looked up from germline, CDR1 is MNHEY and CDR2 is SVGEGT. In nucleotides, the CDR3 is TGTGCCAGCCGTCCGGGGGGGGCCGAAGAGACCCAGTACTTC. It is translated as CASRPGGAEETQYF.

This clonotype appeared many times. The rearrangement links TRBV6-2 or TRBV6-3 to TRBJ1-1; 10 nucleotides line up with TRBD1. V was clipped by 8 bases and J by 0 bases; unmatched bases: 9. CDR1 is MNHEY and CDR2 is SVGEGT in the germline V gene. The CDR3 runs to 16 residues. The CDR3 region is CASRTGQGVLNTEAFF. CDR3 DNA sequence: TGTGCCAGCCGTACCGGACAGGGGGTACTGAACACTGAAGCTTTCTTT.

In its sample, this clonotype was seen many times. The rearrangement joins TRBV28 to TRBJ2-7, with a tentative D call TRBD1 (5 bases). CDR3 length: 14 residues. The germline V and J ends were trimmed by 5 bases and 0 bases, with 11 bases remaining between them. CDR1 is MDHEN and CDR2 is SYDVKM in the germline V gene. In DNA form, the CDR3 reads TGTGCCAGCAGTCAATGGACAAGCTCCTACGAGCAGTACTTC. It specifies CASSQWTSSYEQYF.

V and J are TRBV10-2 and TRBJ2-7; tentative D call: TRBD1 (6 bases). This CDR3 is 14 amino acids long. CDR1 is WSHSY, CDR2 SAAADI, per germline. Deletions cut 3 bases from V and 6 bases from J, with 15 bases between. The CDR3 loop reads CASSDYRENGEQYF. The CDR3 DNA reads TGCGCCAGCAGTGACTACAGGGAAAACGGCGAGCAGTACTTC.

This clonotype was observed at least ten times. One end of the junction fails to match germline, which may point to a read error. J is TRBJ1-5 and V is TRBV12-3 or TRBV12-4, with D perhaps matching TRBD1 (5 bases). The CDR3 totals 13 residues. The chain's CDR3 is CAGSGPGNQPQHF. The DNA of the CDR3 is TGTGCCGGCAGTGGCCCAGGGAATCAGCCCCAGCATTTT.

The chain carries TRBV10-1 and TRBJ2-5; D may be TRBD1 or TRBD2 (5 bases each). The CDR3 extends over 15 amino acids. Germline lookup yields CDR1 WNHNN and CDR2 SYGVQD (reference sequence). The V gene lost 4 bases and the J gene lost 0 bases, with 12 bases spanning the gap. In DNA, the CDR3 is TGCGCCAGCAGTGCCGGGGACGGGTACCAAGAGACCCAGTACTTC. Protein: CASSAGDGYQETQYF.

V usage is TRBV5-1 and J usage is TRBJ1-1; D remains ambiguous. Germline CDR1 is SGHRS and CDR2 is YFSETQ. The CDR3 has 16 amino acids. V was trimmed by 0 bases and J by 3 bases, leaving 15 bases between them. The CDR3 region is CASSLGGSGVYTEAFF. The CDR3 DNA follows: TGCGCCAGCAGCTTGGGTGGTTCCGGGGTCTACACTGAAGCTTTCTTT.

This clonotype was seen many times. The V and J genes are TRBV6-2 or TRBV6-3 and TRBJ1-1; D perhaps matches TRBD1 (6 bases). Germline CDR1 MNHEY, CDR2 SVGEGT. This CDR3 is built from 15 residues. Trimming cost V 4 bases and J 4 bases, with 16 bases left between them. The CDR3 bases are TGTGCCAGCAGTTTCCCCAGGGGAGGCGGCACTGAAGCTTTCTTT. Its protein product is CASSFPRGGGTEAFF.

Ten or more counts support this clonotype. The chain combines TRBV13 with TRBJ2-5, with TRBD1 matching 7 bases. The V gene's germline CDR1 is PRHDT and CDR2 FYEKMQ (reference sequence). Trimming removed 4 bases from V and 3 bases from J; junction bases left unmatched: 2. The CDR3 is made up of 13 amino acids. The CDR3 DNA sequence: TGTGCCAGCAGCTCAGACAGGGAAGAGACCCAGTACTTC. Residues: CASSSDREETQYF. The whole variable domain, filled in from reference TRBV13 and TRBJ2-5, reads AAGVIQSPRHLIKEKRETATLKCYPIPRHDTVYWYQQGPGQDPQFLISFYEKMQSDKGSIPDRFSAQQFSDYHSELNMSSLELGDSALYFCASSSDREETQYFGPGTRLLVL.

This clonotype occurred many times. The rearrangement uses TRBV11-2 and TRBJ1-1; D call uncertain. The CDR3 has 16 amino acids. The germline CDR1 and CDR2 sequences are SGHAT and FQNNGV. With 5 bases removed from V and 6 bases from J, the gap between germline ends came to 22 bases. The CDR3 region is CASSPLTGKEQSEAFF. Written as DNA, the CDR3 is TGTGCCAGCAGCCCACTAACGGGTAAAGAACAATCTGAAGCTTTCTTT.

This clonotype was counted many times. This chain uses TRBV28 with TRBJ1-5; the D gene is possibly TRBD1 (6 bases). The CDR3 totals 15 residues. Germline-derived CDR1 and CDR2 are MDHEN and SYDVKM. Trimming cost V 4 bases and J 0 bases, with 10 bases left between them. The CDR3 region has the DNA TGTGCCAGCAGTTATTCGGGGGCTAGCAATCAGCCCCAGCATTTT. Its protein product is CASSYSGASNQPQHF.

The chain recombines TRBV20-1 with TRBJ2-7; 13 bases are a match to TRBD2. V lost 1 base and J lost 3; bases outside the gene matches: 3. The CDR3 is 15 residues long. Germline assignment: CDR1 DFQATT and CDR2 SNEGSKA (reference sequence). The CDR3 DNA is TGCAGTGCTAGAGGGACTAGCGGGGGACTCTACGAGCAGTACTTC. It codes for CSARGTSGGLYEQYF.

This clonotype was detected many times. CDR3: CASSIARGTEAFF. The CDR3 DNA reads as TGTGCCAGTAGTATCGCCAGGGGCACTGAAGCTTTCTTT. The chain has TRBV19 and TRBJ1-1, with D tentatively TRBD1 (6 bases). V was clipped by 3 bases and J by 4 bases, with 9 bases between them. From germline, CDR1 is LNHDA and CDR2 SQIVND (reference sequence). The CDR3 consists of 13 residues.

This clonotype came up many times. V gene TRBV20-1 combines with J gene TRBJ1-2; D gene uncertain. Deletions cut 0 bases from V and 8 bases from J, with 4 bases between. This CDR3 is 10 amino acids long. The germline V gene has CDR1 DFQATT and CDR2 SNEGSKA (reference sequence). The CDR3 DNA reads as TGCAGTGCTAGAGATCACGGCTACACCTTC. Protein sequence: CSARDHGYTF.

V and J are TRBV28 and TRBJ2-3; no firm D call. In germline, CDR1 is MDHEN, CDR2 SYDVKM. This CDR3 contains 14 residues. V gave up 5 bases and J gave up 10 bases, with 19 bases separating them. CDR3 protein: CASSPIGRQGSQYF. CDR3 DNA: TGTGCCAGCAGTCCGATCGGCCGACAAGGCTCGCAGTATTTT.

This clonotype was picked up many times. The CDR3 sequence: CASSLPAVYQETQYF. The CDR3, as DNA: TGTGCCAGCAGCCTACCGGCAGTCTACCAAGAGACCCAGTACTTC. J is TRBJ2-5 and V is TRBV7-8; D ambiguous. The germline V gene has CDR1 SGHVS and CDR2 FQNEAQ. V shed 5 bases and J shed 0 bases, with 13 bases lying between them. This CDR3 is built from 15 residues. The full variable domain, in which reference TRBV7-8 and TRBJ2-5 provide the parts outside the CDR3, is GAGVSQSPRYKVAKRGQDVALRCDPISGHVSLFWYQQALGQGPEFLTYFQNEAQLDKSGLPSDRFFAERPEGSVSTLKIQRTQQEDSAVYLCASSLPAVYQETQYFGPGTRLLVL.

This clonotype was picked up many times. The rearrangement joins TRBV7-2 to TRBJ2-5; 8 nucleotides align to TRBD2. This CDR3 spans 17 amino acids. Germline CDR1 is SGHTA and CDR2 is FQGNSA. With V trimmed by 4 bases and J by 1 base, 11 bases remained unmatched. Here the CDR3 reads CASSSSLPGLVQETQYF. Written as DNA, the CDR3 is TGTGCCAGCAGCTCATCCCTTCCGGGACTAGTCCAAGAGACCCAGTACTTC.